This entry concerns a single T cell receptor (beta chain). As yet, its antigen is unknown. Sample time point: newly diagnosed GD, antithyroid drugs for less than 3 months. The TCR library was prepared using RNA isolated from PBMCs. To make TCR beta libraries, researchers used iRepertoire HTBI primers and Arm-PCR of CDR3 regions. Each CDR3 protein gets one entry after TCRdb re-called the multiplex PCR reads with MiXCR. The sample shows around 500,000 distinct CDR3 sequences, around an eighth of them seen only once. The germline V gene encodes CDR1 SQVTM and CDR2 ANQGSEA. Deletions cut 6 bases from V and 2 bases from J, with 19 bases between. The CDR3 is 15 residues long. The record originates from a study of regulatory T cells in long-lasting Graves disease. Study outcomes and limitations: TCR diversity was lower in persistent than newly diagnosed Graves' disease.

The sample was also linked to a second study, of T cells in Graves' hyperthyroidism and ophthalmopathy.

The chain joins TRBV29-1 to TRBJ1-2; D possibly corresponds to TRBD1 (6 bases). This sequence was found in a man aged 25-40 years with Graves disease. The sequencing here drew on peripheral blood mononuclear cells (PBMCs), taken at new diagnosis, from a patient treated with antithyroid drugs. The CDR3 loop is CSVASPRGRNYGYTF. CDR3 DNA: TGCAGCGTAGCCTCTCCCCGGGGGCGCAACTATGGCTACACCTTC.